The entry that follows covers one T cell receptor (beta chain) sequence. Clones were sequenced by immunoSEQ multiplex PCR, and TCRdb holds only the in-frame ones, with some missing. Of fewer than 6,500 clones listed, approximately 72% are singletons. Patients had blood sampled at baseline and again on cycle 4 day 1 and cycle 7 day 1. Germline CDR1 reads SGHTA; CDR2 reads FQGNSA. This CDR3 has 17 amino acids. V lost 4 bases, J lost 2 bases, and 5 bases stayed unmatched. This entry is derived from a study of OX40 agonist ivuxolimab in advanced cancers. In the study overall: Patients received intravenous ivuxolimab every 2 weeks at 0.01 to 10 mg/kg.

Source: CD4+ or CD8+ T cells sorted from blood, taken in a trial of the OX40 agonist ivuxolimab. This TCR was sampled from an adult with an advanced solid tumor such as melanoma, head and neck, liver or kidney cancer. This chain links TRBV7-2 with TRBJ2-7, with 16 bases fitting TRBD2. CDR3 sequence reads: CASSWGLAGGPTYEQYF. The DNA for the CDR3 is TGTGCCAGCAGCTGGGGACTAGCGGGAGGGCCAACCTACGAGCAGTACTTC.